This TCR beta chain was identified in a study of cytomegalovirus exposure and HLA in healthy donors (dated by TCRdb to the late 2010s). About the study as a whole: An earlier analysis of 587 of the donors reported approximately 260 Gb of sequence data and 95 million to 120 million unique TCR beta sequences obtained from approximately 180 million T cells. Besides the first cohort of 666 subjects, a separate validation cohort made up of over 95 different subjects was used. Class I and class II HLA loci were covered by the typing at four-digit resolution. The study aimed to test whether cataloging public T cell receptors could reveal signatures of past pathogen exposure. Rather than drawing on any new phenotypic data, the later analysis identified candidate immune exposures from TCR beta sequences and the way those sequences occurred across donors. About 310 gigabases of sequencing data and 80 million or so unique TCR sequences were included in an early release covering 550 to 650 HLA-typed donors. On average, over 200,000 unique TCR beta nucleotide sequences were sequenced per donor among 398 genotyped donors of the cohort, with around 19% of those sequences being non-productive. Every discovery cohort repertoire had been produced on one sequencing platform. Donor age, sex, ethnicity and CMV serostatus were compiled alongside the repertoire data. Using immunosequencing, the study profiled T cell repertoires from 640 or so subjects and related those repertoires to cytomegalovirus serostatus. Typing coverage varied by locus: roughly 629-630 donors for A, B, C, DRB1 and DQB1; approximately 560 for DQA1; nearly 610 for DPA1; 400 to 480 for DPB1. An earlier analysis of approximately 580 of the donors used high-throughput TCR beta sequencing to judge whether each TCR beta V gene segment behaved as functional or pseudogenic. High-throughput TCR immunosequencing, statistical association of individual TCRs with disease status, and machine learning were combined to predict cytomegalovirus infection status. A handful of DR-DQ haplotypes were handled as single units for association and clustering because linkage in the cohort was strong. In a later analysis, previously published TCR beta repertoires from 600 to 850 donors were re-analyzed and high-resolution HLA genotyping was added so that TCR occurrence patterns could be studied. Of the 300 to 450 genotyped donors, about 80% fell in the genetic ancestry cluster associated with self-reported Caucasian donors. In a later genetic analysis, genome-wide SNP genotypes for 398 of the 666 donors were used, and that subset was treated as a discovery cohort.

The V end loses 1 base and the J end loses 3 bases, and a stretch of 19 bases separates them. CDR1 MGHRA and CDR2 YSYEKL were looked up in the germline V gene. Including the terminal cysteine and phenylalanine, the CDR3 comprises 18 residues. Only CDR3 DNA is held: 54 bases, read in frame from base 1. Points on this clone: Its antigen is not yet known. Base qualities are not provided; no much larger clone lies one nucleotide away.

To prepare the library, the immunoSEQ multiplex PCR assay was applied. For the multiplex PCR, a mixture combining 60 forward primers for TCR Vbeta segments and 13 reverse primers for TCR Jbeta segments was used. A multiplex PCR assay on genomic DNA amplified the CDR3 region of rearranged TCR beta genes. The Illumina HiSeq System was used to sequence the amplified TCR beta libraries as 87-base-pair reads. In the paper's pipeline: A later analysis counted some 74 million unique TCR beta chains across the 640 or so repertoires, and some 11 million of these chains were shared by at least two donors. To remove PCR and sequencing errors, raw reads were error-corrected and collapsed into unique sequences using a nearest-neighbor algorithm that merged closely related sequences. Alignment of CDR3 sequences to IMGT reference sequences was used to assign V, D and J gene segments. For a sequence to be retained, a match of at least six nucleotides to both a V gene segment and a J gene segment was required. Rearrangements were called productive when the CDR3 lacked stop codons and stayed in frame with V and J; all others were non-productive. CDR3 was defined according to IMGT convention as the region running from the second conserved V-encoded cysteine to the conserved J-encoded phenylalanine. In an earlier analysis of around 600 of the donors, sequences lacking an unambiguous match to a single V gene segment were excluded. An earlier analysis of some 610 of the donors called V segments functional above 56.7% productive rearrangements and segregating when the between-donor standard deviation exceeded 5%. To diagnose cytomegalovirus status from the catalog of TCR beta chain sequences, a statistical classification framework was built. In a later analysis, TCR nucleotide sequences were compared against IMGT/GENE-DB human TR gene sequences so that V and J genes could be assigned. Using the TCRdist pipeline, a later analysis assigned CDR3 sequences along with most-parsimonious VDJ recombination scenarios. In a later analysis, each TCR beta chain was defined by its CDR3 amino acid sequence together with its V-gene family, and reads lacking a unique V-gene family were excluded. A later analysis removed roughly 590 highly shared, low-generation-probability nucleotide sequences to deal with suspected cross-contamination and a sequencing artifact. In a later analysis, a clonal expansion index for each public chain was calculated from normalized within-repertoire ranks of inferred template counts. A later analysis computed generation probabilities with a VDJ recombination model fitted to out-of-frame rearrangements, and checked the results against IGoR. In a later analysis, TCR-TCR, TCR-HLA and TCR-CMV co-occurrence was scored with hypergeometric tests, and a repertoire-size bias correction was applied to TCR pairs. In a later analysis, false discovery rates were estimated by permuting HLA or CMV assignments 20 times. In a later analysis, co-occurring TCRs were grouped using DBSCAN, with TCRdist sequence similarity added in when clustering inside HLA-allele-positive subsets. Co-occurrence clustering excluded repertoires with fewer than 30,000 or more than 120,000 public chains, plus five with anomalous nucleotide sharing. The clones in this table, taken by TCRdb from immuneACCESS, are in-frame only. Not every clone is retained; where verified, under half of the shortfall comes from an unresolved V gene, and the cause of the rest is unknown. Clone size and V and J calls were adopted from that table, with D and trimming inferred from the DNA. Within this sample are under 250,000 clones, with approximately 82% of them counted one time only. The top ten hold around 8% of the sample.

The cohort was made up of roughly 670 healthy bone marrow donors. Cohort members were all nominally healthy when sampled, although unrecorded immune exposures were likely present. The donor tested CMV seropositive, placing the donor among the 290 or so seropositive members of the cohort. Each donor provided a peripheral blood sample, and peripheral blood mononuclear cells were used for TCR beta sequencing. Genomic DNA extraction from the blood cell samples was performed with the Qiagen DNeasy Blood Extraction Kit. Broader findings and caveats from the paper: Immune exposure information for the cohort was limited to CMV serostatus. The earlier analysis of around 600 of the donors excluded about 16 rarely observed V segments, including chromosome 9 orphons, because counts were too low. According to a later analysis, TCR association rates differed among HLA loci, with DRB1 alleles showing the most associated TCRs and HLA-C alleles showing the fewest. Assigning TCR associations to individual alleles was difficult when HLA alleles, especially DR and DQ, strongly co-occurred. The study listed 164 TCR beta chains as associated with cytomegalovirus. It was suggested by the authors that the approach could potentially be generalized to other disease states and immunological phenotypes. A few of the identified cytomegalovirus-associated TCR beta chains were confirmed in vitro to be specific for cytomegalovirus antigens. While some public TCRs were present in many individuals, most TCR sequences turned up only very rarely across donors. A later genetic analysis reported fewer N-insertions in productive TCRs among donors in an Asian-associated ancestry cluster than the roughly 670-donor mean. In this cohort, only TCR beta chains were sequenced, and detectable features were limited by the absence of alpha or paired-chain data. Because the 87-base-pair reads could not distinguish some IMGT-functional V segments, including TRBV6-2 and TRBV6-3, those segments were excluded. The classifier was reported to diagnose cytomegalovirus status with high specificity and sensitivity in both the original and validation cohorts. In a later genetic analysis, a missense DCLRE1C variant was associated with V-gene and J-gene trimming of TCR beta chains, and the association was replicated in an independent cohort. In an earlier analysis of approximately 600 of the donors, most TCR beta V segments were observed in productive rearrangements about 87% or about 30% of the time, broadly matching IMGT annotations. Linkage disequilibrium might explain the correlated functional status among segregating V segments, but an unknown experimental factor could not be excluded. In a later analysis, several top co-occurrence clusters were reported to appear linked to parvovirus B19, influenza, CMV and Epstein-Barr virus. In a later analysis, HLA-associated TCR beta chains were found to be more clonally expanded and to have lower generation probabilities than equally common non-associated chains. HLA typing was unavailable for some donors at each locus, so association tests used only the typed subset. A cluster of highly shared sequence variants was judged likely to be a technical artifact of the sequencing pipeline. In a later analysis, some 17,000 TCR beta sequences were associated with specific HLA alleles at a false discovery rate of 0.05. A further reported finding was that TCR beta sequences accurately predicted the HLA-A and HLA-B alleles for most subjects in the first cohort. According to a later analysis, most CMV-associated TCR beta chains appeared to be HLA-restricted, and the HLA associations seemed to be driven largely by CMV exposure. Roughly uniform sequencing depth across donors was assumed in presence/absence analyses, although this assumption may not hold.

This clonotype originated in a woman aged 60-75 years in good health and CMV-seropositive. What was sequenced was PBMCs. The V and J segments used are TRBV4-1 and TRBJ1-5, with a tentative D gene TRBD1 over 6 matching bases. The CDR3 is CASSQANGRGPHNQPQHF. The sequenced DNA: TGCGCCAGCAGCCAAGCGAATGGCAGGGGTCCCCACAATCAGCCCCAGCATTTT.